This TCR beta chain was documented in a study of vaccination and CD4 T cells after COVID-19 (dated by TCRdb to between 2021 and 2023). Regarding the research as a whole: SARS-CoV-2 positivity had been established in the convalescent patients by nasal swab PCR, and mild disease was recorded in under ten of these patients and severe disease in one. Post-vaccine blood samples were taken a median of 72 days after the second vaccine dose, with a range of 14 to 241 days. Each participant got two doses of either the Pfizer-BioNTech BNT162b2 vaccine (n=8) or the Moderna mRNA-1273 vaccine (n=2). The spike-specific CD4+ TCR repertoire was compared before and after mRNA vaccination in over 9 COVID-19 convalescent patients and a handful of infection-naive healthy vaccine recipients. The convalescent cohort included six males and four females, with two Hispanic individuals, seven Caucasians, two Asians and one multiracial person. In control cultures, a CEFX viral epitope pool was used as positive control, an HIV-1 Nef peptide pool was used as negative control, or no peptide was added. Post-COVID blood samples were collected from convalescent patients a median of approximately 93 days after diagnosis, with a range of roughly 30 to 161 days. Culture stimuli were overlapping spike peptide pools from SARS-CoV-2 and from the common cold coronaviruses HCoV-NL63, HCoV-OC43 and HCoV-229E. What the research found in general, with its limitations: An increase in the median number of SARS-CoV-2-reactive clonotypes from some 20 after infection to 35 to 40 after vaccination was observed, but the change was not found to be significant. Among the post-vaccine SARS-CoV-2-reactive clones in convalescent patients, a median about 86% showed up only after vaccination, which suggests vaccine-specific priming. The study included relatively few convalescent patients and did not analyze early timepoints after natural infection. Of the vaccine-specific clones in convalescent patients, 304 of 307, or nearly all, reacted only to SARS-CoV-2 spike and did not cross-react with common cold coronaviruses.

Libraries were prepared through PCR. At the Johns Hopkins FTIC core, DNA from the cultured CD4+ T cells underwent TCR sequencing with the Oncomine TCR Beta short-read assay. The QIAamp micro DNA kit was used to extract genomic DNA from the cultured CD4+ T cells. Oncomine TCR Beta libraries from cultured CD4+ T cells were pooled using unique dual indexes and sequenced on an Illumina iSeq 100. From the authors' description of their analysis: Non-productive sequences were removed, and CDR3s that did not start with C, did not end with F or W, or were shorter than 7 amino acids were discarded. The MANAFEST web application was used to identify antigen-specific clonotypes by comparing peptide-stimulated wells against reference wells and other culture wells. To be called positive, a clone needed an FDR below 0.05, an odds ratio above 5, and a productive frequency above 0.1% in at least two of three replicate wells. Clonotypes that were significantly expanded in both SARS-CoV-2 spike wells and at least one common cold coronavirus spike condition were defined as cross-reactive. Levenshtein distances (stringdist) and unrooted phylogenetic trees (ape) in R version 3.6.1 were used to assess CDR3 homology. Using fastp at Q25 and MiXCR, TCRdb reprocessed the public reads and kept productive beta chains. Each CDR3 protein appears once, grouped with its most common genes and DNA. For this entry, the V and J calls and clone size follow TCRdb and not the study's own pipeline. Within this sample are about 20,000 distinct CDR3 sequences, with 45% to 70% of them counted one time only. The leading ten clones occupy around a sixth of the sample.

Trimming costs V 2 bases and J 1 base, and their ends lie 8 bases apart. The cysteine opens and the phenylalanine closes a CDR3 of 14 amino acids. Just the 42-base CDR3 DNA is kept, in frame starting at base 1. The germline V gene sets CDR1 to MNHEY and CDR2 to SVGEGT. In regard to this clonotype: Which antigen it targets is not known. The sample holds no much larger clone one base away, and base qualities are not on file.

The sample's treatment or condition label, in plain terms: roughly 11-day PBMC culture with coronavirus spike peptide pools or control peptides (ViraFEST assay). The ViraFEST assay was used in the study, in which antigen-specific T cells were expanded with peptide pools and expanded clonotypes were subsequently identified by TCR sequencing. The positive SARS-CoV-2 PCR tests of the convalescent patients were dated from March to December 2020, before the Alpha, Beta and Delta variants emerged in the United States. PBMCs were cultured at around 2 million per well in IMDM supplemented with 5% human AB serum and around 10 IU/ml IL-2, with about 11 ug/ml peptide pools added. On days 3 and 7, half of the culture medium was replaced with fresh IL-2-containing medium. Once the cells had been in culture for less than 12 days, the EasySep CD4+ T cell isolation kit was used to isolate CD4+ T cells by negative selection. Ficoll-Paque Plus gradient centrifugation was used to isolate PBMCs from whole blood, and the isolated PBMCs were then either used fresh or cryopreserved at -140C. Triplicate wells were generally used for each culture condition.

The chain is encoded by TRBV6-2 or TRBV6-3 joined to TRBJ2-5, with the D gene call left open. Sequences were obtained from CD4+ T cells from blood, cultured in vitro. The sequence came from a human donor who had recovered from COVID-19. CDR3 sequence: CASSYGALQETQYF. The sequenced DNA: TGTGCCAGCAGTTACGGAGCGCTCCAAGAGACCCAGTACTTC.